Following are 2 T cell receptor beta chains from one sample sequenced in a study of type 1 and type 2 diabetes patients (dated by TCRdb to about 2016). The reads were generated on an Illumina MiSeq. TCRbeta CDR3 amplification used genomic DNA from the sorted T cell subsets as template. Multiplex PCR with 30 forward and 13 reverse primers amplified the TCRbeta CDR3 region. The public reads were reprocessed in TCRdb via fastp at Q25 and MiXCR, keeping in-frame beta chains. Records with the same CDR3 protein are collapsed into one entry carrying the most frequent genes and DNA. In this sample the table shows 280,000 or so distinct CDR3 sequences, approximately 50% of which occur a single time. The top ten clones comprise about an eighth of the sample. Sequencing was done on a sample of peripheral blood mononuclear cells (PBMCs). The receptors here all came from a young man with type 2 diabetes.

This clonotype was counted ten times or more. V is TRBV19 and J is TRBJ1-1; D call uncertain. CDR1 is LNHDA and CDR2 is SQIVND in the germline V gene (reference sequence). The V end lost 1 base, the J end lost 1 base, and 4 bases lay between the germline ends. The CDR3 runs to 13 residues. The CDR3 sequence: CASSIGENTEAFF. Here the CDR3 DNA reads TGTGCCAGTAGTATAGGGGAGAACACTGAAGCTTTCTTT.

CDR3: CASSKRPQTYNEKLFF. The CDR3 DNA follows: TGTGCCAGCAGTAAACGACCACAGACGTATAATGAAAAACTGTTTTTT. The gene calls are TRBV27 and TRBJ1-4; D ambiguous. The CDR3 totals 16 residues. With 5 bases removed from V and 4 bases from J, the gap between germline ends came to 17 bases. Germline CDR1 is MNHEY and CDR2 is SMNVEV (reference sequence). The variable domain in full, with the rest retrieved from reference TRBV27 and TRBJ1-4, is EAQVTQNPRYLITVTGKKLTVTCSQNMNHEYMSWYRQDPGLGLRQIYYSMNVEVTDKGDVPEGYKVSRKEKRNFPLILESPSPNQTSLYFCASSKRPQTYNEKLFFGSGTQLSVL.